This record concerns one T cell receptor beta chain sequence. Its antigen is still unknown. The record originates from a study of T cell responses to AZD1222 COVID-19 vaccine. Whole-study results and caveats: The CD4 TCRs associated with vaccination extended across spike and predominated at 160-218 and 743-854. Repertoire sampling happened only post peak T cell response.

Sequenced by immunoSEQ multiplex PCR; TCRdb stores in-frame clones only, minus some. The sample lists more than 70,000 clones, roughly 87% occurring once. In germline, CDR1 is SGHRS, CDR2 YFSETQ. The CDR3 is 16 amino acids. V trimming: 3 bases; J trimming: 8 bases; junction bases outside the gene matches: 9. The input for sequencing was peripheral blood, taken 28 days after the second AZD1222 dose. The receptor's source is an adult who received the AZD1222 COVID-19 vaccine. The chain employs TRBV5-1 and TRBJ1-3; TRBD1 aligns across 12 bases. In nucleotides, the CDR3 is TGCGCCAGCAGCTCGGGACAGGGGGCCACCATGGACACCATATATTTT. Translated: CASSSGQGATMDTIYF.